A selection of T cell receptor beta chains follows, all from one sample in a study of blood T cell repertoires in COVID-19. TCRdb's copy holds only in-frame clones and misses some; the assay was immunoSEQ multiplex PCR. The data contain about 310,000 clones, nearly 90% of them singletons. The sample consisted of PBMCs or T cells enriched from blood (not recorded which). These receptors originate from a woman younger than 35 with acute COVID-19. The CDR3 runs from the conserved cysteine through the conserved F or W. The order of the fields is D gene, J gene, V gene, CDR3 length, clone size, CDR3 DNA, CDR3 protein. The D gene is left open where the match is weak. Rows give clone size only sometimes, using once, few, many, or a class for an expanded clone.

TRBD1 | TRBJ1-2 | TRBV24-1 | 14 | . | TGTGCCACCAGTGGGGACAGACTTAACTATGGCTACACCTTC | CATSGDRLNYGYTF
. | TRBJ1-1 | TRBV5-6 | 17 | once | TGTGCCAGCAGCTTGGCCATGGGGGCGACGATGAACACTGAAGCTTTCTTT | CASSLAMGATMNTEAFF
TRBD2 | TRBJ2-7 | TRBV9 | 16 | . | TGTGCCAGCAGCGTAGAAGATACTAGCGGGAGCTACGAGCAGTACTTC | CASSVEDTSGSYEQYF
. | TRBJ1-1 | TRBV10-1 | 13 | . | TGCGCCAGCAGTGCACAGAAGAACACTGAAGCTTTCTTT | CASSAQKNTEAFF
TRBD1 | TRBJ2-2 | TRBV6-4 | 16 | once | TGTGCCAGCAGTGACCAATCGACAGGGGAGGCCGGGGAGCTGTTTTTT | CASSDQSTGEAGELFF
. | TRBJ1-2 | TRBV27 | 21 | . | TGTGCCAGCAGTTTATTGCGAGCTTTGGGCCCGGGAGCAGGGTTTCGAGGGGGCTACACCTTC | CASSLLRALGPGAGFRGGYTF
. | TRBJ1-1 | TRBV18 | 15 | . | TGTGCCAGCTCACCCCTCCCGGGACAAGGAATGGAAGCTTTCTTT | CASSPLPGQGMEAFF
. | TRBJ2-7 | TRBV27 | 16 | . | TGTGCCAGCAGTCGTAAACCCGGCGGGTCCTCCTACGAGCAGTACTTC | CASSRKPGGSSYEQYF
TRBD2 | TRBJ2-7 | TRBV7-8 | 15 | once | TGTGCCAGCAGCTTAGAACTAGCGGGGACCTACGAGCAGTACTTC | CASSLELAGTYEQYF
. | TRBJ1-1 | TRBV28 | 14 | . | TGTGCCAGCAGTCAGGATTGGAGGGGCACTGAAGCTTTCTTT | CASSQDWRGTEAFF
TRBD2 | TRBJ2-7 | TRBV2 | 18 | . | TGTGCCAGCCTACTTAGAAGGACGGGACTAGCGGGAGGCGCCGAGCAGTACTTC | CASLLRRTGLAGGAEQYF
. | TRBJ2-7 | TRBV12-5 | 14 | . | TGTGCTAGTGGTTTGGGACAGGTGAACTACGAGCAGTACTTC | CASGLGQVNYEQYF
. | TRBJ2-5 | TRBV7-2 | 13 | . | TGTGCCAGCAGCCTGGCCCTCCAAGAGACCCAGTACTTC | CASSLALQETQYF
. | TRBJ1-1 | TRBV7-6 | 15 | . | TGTGCCAGCAGCCCCGAGACAGGAACGGGCACTGAAGCTTTCTTT | CASSPETGTGTEAFF
. | TRBJ1-1 | TRBV5-6 | 12 | . | TGTGCCAGCAGGCGAGCGAACACTGAAGCTTTCTTT | CASRRANTEAFF
. | TRBJ2-7 | TRBV6-1 | 15 | . | TGTGCCAGCAGTGACCCAAGGACAGTCTCCTACGAGCAGTACTTC | CASSDPRTVSYEQYF
. | TRBJ1-1 | TRBV18 | 13 | . | TGTGCCAGCTCAATGGCAGGCGACACTGAAGCTTTCTTT | CASSMAGDTEAFF
. | TRBJ2-1 | TRBV10-2 | 11 | . | TGCGCCAGCAGTGACCTACGGGACTCATTCTTC | CASSDLRDSFF
. | TRBJ2-3 | TRBV5-1 | 14 | . | TGCGCCAGCAGCTTGGTGGCGGGCACAGATACGCAGTATTTT | CASSLVAGTDTQYF
TRBD1 | TRBJ1-4 | TRBV5-1 | 15 | . | TGCGCCAGCAGCCCCGGGACAGCAGCTAATGAAAAACTGTTTTTT | CASSPGTAANEKLFF
TRBD1 | TRBJ1-1 | TRBV28 | 14 | . | TGTGCCAGCAGTTTTACACAGGGGGCCACCGAAGCTTTCTTT | CASSFTQGATEAFF
. | TRBJ1-5 | TRBV19 | 16 | . | TGTGCCAGTACCCCCCCCCATGGCAGGGCGAATCAGCCCCAGCATTTT | CASTPPHGRANQPQHF
TRBD2 | TRBJ2-7 | TRBV19 | 14 | . | TGTGCCAGTAGTACCAGCGGGACTGCCTACGAGCAGTACTTC | CASSTSGTAYEQYF
. | TRBJ1-2 | TRBV28 | 14 | . | TGTGCCAGCAGGGTGTCGGGGGGCGTTGGTGGCTACACCTTC | CASRVSGGVGGYTF
TRBD1 | TRBJ1-5 | TRBV18 | 16 | . | TGTGCCAGCTCACCCTACCGGGACAGGAGAAATCAGCCCCAGCATTTT | CASSPYRDRRNQPQHF
TRBD1 | TRBJ1-2 | TRBV28 | 14 | . | TGTGCCAGCACGGGACAGGGGGTAATCTATGGCTACACCTTC | CASTGQGVIYGYTF
TRBD2 | TRBJ2-5 | TRBV4-2 | 20 | . | TGTGCCAGCAGCCAAGACCTTACAGCGGGAGGGCCTTTCCCCCAGGAGACCCAGTACTTC | CASSQDLTAGGPFPQETQYF
TRBD1 | TRBJ1-5 | TRBV28 | 14 | . | TGTGCCAGCAGTTTAGGGACAGGGATTCAGCCCCAGCATTTT | CASSLGTGIQPQHF
TRBD1 | TRBJ2-1 | TRBV5-1 | 18 | . | TGCGCCAGCAGCTTGGAGGGACAGGGGGATTACTCCTACAATGAGCAGTTCTTC | CASSLEGQGDYSYNEQFF
. | TRBJ2-1 | TRBV11-2 | 14 | . | TGTGCCAGTCCCCGCGATAGCGCCCACAATGAGCAGTTCTTC | CASPRDSAHNEQFF
. | TRBJ1-1 | TRBV7-9 | 14 | . | TGTGCCAGCAGCTTATGGCCGATGAACACTGAAGCTTTCTTT | CASSLWPMNTEAFF
TRBD2 | TRBJ2-3 | TRBV9 | 15 | . | TGTGCCAGCAGCCCGATAGCGGGAGCGGCAGATACGCAGTATTTT | CASSPIAGAADTQYF
. | TRBJ1-5 | TRBV4-2 | 16 | . | TGTGCCAGCAGCCAAGAACAGGGAAATAGCAATCAGCCCCAGCATTTT | CASSQEQGNSNQPQHF
TRBD2 | TRBJ2-3 | TRBV7-3 | 18 | . | TGTGCCAGCAGCTTAAACCCTAGCGGACCCGATAGCACAGATACGCAGTATTTT | CASSLNPSGPDSTDTQYF
. | TRBJ2-3 | TRBV2 | 14 | . | TGTGCCAGCAGTGAATCCAGTTCCACAGATACGCAGTATTTT | CASSESSSTDTQYF
. | TRBJ2-7 | TRBV28 | 14 | . | TGTGCCAGCAGTTTGGCAGGGGATGGGGGCGAGCAGTACTTC | CASSLAGDGGEQYF
. | TRBJ1-1 | TRBV12-3/TRBV12-4 | 12 | . | TGTGCCAGCACCTTTGCAGGGTCTGAAGCTTTCTTT | CASTFAGSEAFF
. | TRBJ2-2 | TRBV27 | 13 | many | TGTGCCAGCAGTTACACGTTCACCGGGGAGCTGTTTTTT | CASSYTFTGELFF
TRBD2 | TRBJ2-3 | TRBV5-1 | 19 | . | TGCGCCAGCAGCCTCGGGACTAGCGGGAGGCGGCGTGGCACAGATACGCAGTATTTT | CASSLGTSGRRRGTDTQYF
. | TRBJ2-2 | TRBV3-1/TRBV3-2 | 14 | . | TGTGCCAGCAGCCAAGTTAGTAGTACCGGGGAGCTGTTTTTT | CASSQVSSTGELFF
TRBD1 | TRBJ2-4 | TRBV28 | 13 | . | TGTGCCAGCGTACCGGGACAGTTAAACATTCAGTACTTC | CASVPGQLNIQYF
TRBD1 | TRBJ2-6 | TRBV7-9 | 19 | . | TGTGCCAGCAGCTTAGTCGGTGTAGGGGGCGTCACTGGGGCCAACGTCCTGACTTTC | CASSLVGVGGVTGANVLTF